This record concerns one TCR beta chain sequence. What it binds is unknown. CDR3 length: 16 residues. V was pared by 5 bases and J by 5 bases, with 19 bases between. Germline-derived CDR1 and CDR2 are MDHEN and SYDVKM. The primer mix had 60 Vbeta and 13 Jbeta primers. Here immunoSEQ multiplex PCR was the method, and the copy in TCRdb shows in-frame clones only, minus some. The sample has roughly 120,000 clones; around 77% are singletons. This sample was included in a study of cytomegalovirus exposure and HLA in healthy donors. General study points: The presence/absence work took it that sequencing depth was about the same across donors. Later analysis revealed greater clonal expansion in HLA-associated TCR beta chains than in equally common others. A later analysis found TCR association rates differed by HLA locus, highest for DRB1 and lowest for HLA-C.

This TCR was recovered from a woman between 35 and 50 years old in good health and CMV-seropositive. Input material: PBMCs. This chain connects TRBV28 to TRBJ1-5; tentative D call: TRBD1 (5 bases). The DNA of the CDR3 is TGTGCCAGCAGTACTCAACACGGGACTGGAGATCAGCCCCAGCATTTT. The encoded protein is CASSTQHGTGDQPQHF.